The clone carrying this T cell receptor beta chain was counted between two and nine times. Per the original data handling: Nucleated cell number was recorded as an estimate derived from reference gene primer amplification. Libraries were prepared by immunoSEQ multiplex PCR; TCRdb keeps only in-frame clonotypes and omits some of them. V, J and clone size reflect that table, while D and trimming were determined from the DNA. The table has some 300,000 clones, about 82% seen once. The V and J ends lost 3 bases and 5 bases, in that order; junction bases with no gene match: 8. CDR3 length equals 17 residues. CDR1 LNHDA and CDR2 SQIVND come from the germline V gene (reference sequence). The data are from a study of blood T cell repertoires in COVID-19. Overall study: The origin of the acute and convalescent COVID-19 samples was the United States, Italy and Spain. Sample material is recorded as cDNA or gDNA derived from T cells, B-cell-depleted T cells, or PBMCs.

The V call is TRBV19, the J call TRBJ1-5, with 12 bases fitting TRBD1. Material: peripheral blood. This TCR derives from a woman aged 45 to 65 with active or convalescent COVID-19. CDR3 bases: TGTGCCAGTAGTATCCCCCCCGGGACAGGGGGCGATCAGCCCCAGCATTTT. Amino acid sequence: CASSIPPGTGGDQPQHF.